This T cell receptor beta chain stems from a study of T cell responses to AZD1222 COVID-19 vaccine. Findings of the study overall: As reported, nearly half of all spike-specific TCRs target variant regions that are unmutated. Donor demographics were predominantly white British with a female majority; clonal diversity may be underestimated.

TCRdb keeps only in-frame clones here, not all; method: immunoSEQ multiplex PCR. Found here are 120,000 or so clones, roughly 90% of them singletons; the top ten hold over 2.5%. Comments on this clone: Its matching antigen is unknown.

V dropped 2 bases and J dropped 4 bases, with 13 bases sitting between them. This CDR3 has 15 amino acids. Germline V gene sequence: CDR1 MNHNS, CDR2 SASEGT. This TCR derives from an adult in good health. The genes are TRBV6-1 and TRBJ2-3; D may be TRBD1 or TRBD2 (5 bases each). The starting material was peripheral blood, obtained on day 0 of AZD1222 vaccination. The CDR3 sequence: CASSERIGDPDTQYF. For the CDR3, the DNA is TGTGCCAGCAGTGAACGTATAGGGGACCCAGATACGCAGTATTTT.